These 28 T cell receptor beta chains came from one sample sequenced in a study of blood T cell repertoires in COVID-19. Libraries were prepared by immunoSEQ multiplex PCR; TCRdb keeps only in-frame clonotypes and omits some of them. The table includes approximately 250,000 clones, around 93% detected once. The sample was PBMCs or T cells enriched from blood (not recorded which). These receptors all come from a middle-aged man who had been exposed to COVID-19.

CDR3 amino acids: CASSEGLAVQETQYF. DNA for the CDR3: TGTGCCAGCAGTGAGGGACTAGCGGTACAAGAGACCCAGTACTTC. J is TRBJ2-5 and V is TRBV2, with TRBD2 matching 11 bases. The CDR3 sequence is 15 residues long. Unmatched junction bases numbered 2, after V lost 3 bases and J lost 2 bases. CDR1 is SNHLY, CDR2 FYNNEI, per germline. The full variable domain, completed using reference TRBV2 and TRBJ2-5, is EPEVTQTPSHQVTQMGQEVILRCVPISNHLYFYWYRQILGQKVEFLVSFYNNEISEKSEIFDDQFSVERPDGSNFTLKIRSTKLEDSAMYFCASSEGLAVQETQYFGPGTRLLVL.

The genes are TRBV27 and TRBJ1-1; D not resolved. The CDR3 covers 13 residues. Germline-derived CDR1 and CDR2 are MNHEY and SMNVEV (reference sequence). V was shortened by 5 bases and J by 1 base, with 8 bases between the two germline ends. CDR3 in DNA: TGTGCCAGCAGTACGACTGGGAACACTGAAGCTTTCTTT. As protein: CASSTTGNTEAFF.

The genes are TRBV12-5 and TRBJ1-5; 9 bases agree with TRBD1. The CDR3 has 15 amino acids. CDR1 LGHNT and CDR2 FRNRAP come from the germline V gene. V gave up 2 bases and J gave up 7 bases; unmatched junction bases: 6. In DNA, the CDR3 is TGTGCTAGTGGTTTGCCGGTGACAGGGGGACAGCCCCAGCATTTT. The encoded protein is CASGLPVTGGQPQHF.

The J gene is TRBJ2-5, the V gene TRBV28, with TRBD1 identical over 8 bases. Trimming at V came to 7 bases and at J to 6 bases, leaving 16 bases not matched to a gene. The CDR3 has 16 amino acids. Germline V gene lookup returns CDR1 MDHEN and CDR2 SYDVKM. In DNA form, the CDR3 reads TGTGCCAGCACGGCCGCGGGACAGGAGCGCGTCAAGACCCAGTACTTC. Amino acids: CASTAAGQERVKTQYF.

This chain connects TRBV10-2 to TRBJ1-1; 7 nucleotides line up with TRBD1. Germline V gene lookup returns CDR1 WSHSY and CDR2 SAAADI. This CDR3 spans 12 amino acids. The ends lost 8 bases at V and 4 bases at J; junction bases unmatched: 4. The chain's CDR3 is CASEGGGTEAFF. The CDR3 DNA sequence: TGCGCCAGCGAAGGGGGCGGCACTGAAGCTTTCTTT.

The V gene is TRBV28, the J gene TRBJ1-3, with a possible D match to TRBD1 (6 bases). Germline CDR1 MDHEN, CDR2 SYDVKM. This CDR3 comprises 17 residues. The germline V and J ends were trimmed by 2 bases and 2 bases, with 16 bases remaining between them. In DNA form, the CDR3 reads TGTGCCAGCAGTTTAATCCAAGGGGGAGTTACTGGAAACACCATATATTTT. It translates to CASSLIQGGVTGNTIYF.

The count of this clone is one. The rearrangement joins TRBV5-8 to TRBJ2-5, with D maybe TRBD1 (5 bases). CDR3 length equals 14 residues. Trimming took off 4 bases at V and 3 bases at J, with 13 bases between the two ends. The V gene's germline CDR1 is SGHTS and CDR2 YDEGEE. CDR3 in amino acids: CASSRGGAEETQYF. CDR3 coding DNA: TGTGCCAGCAGCCGAGGTGGGGCAGAAGAGACCCAGTACTTC.

The chain recombines TRBV28 with TRBJ1-1; weak D call: TRBD1 (6 bases). The CDR3 runs 13 residues. Germline V gene lookup returns CDR1 MDHEN and CDR2 SYDVKM. Between the trimmed V and J ends, which lost 5 bases and 4 bases, there was a span of 11 bases. CDR3 DNA sequence: TGTGCCAGCAGTAGACAGGTAGGCACTGAAGCTTTCTTT. The encoded protein is CASSRQVGTEAFF.

This clone was counted a few times. The chain recombines TRBV6-1 with TRBJ2-3, with 7 nucleotides matching TRBD2. This CDR3 contains 17 residues. Trimming at V came to 4 bases and at J to 0 bases, leaving 10 bases not matched to a gene. Germline V CDR1 and CDR2: MNHNS, SASEGT. CDR3: CASSGNVQAGSTDTQYF. The CDR3 DNA sequence: TGTGCCAGCAGTGGTAACGTCCAAGCGGGGAGCACAGATACGCAGTATTTT.

This rearrangement joins TRBV7-8 to TRBJ1-1; D might be TRBD1 (6 bases). The V gene's germline CDR1 is SGHVS and CDR2 FQNEAQ. This CDR3 spans 15 amino acids. The V end was cut by 1 base, the J end by 0 bases, with 9 bases between. The chain's CDR3 is CASSLEGHVNTEAFF. For the CDR3, the DNA is TGTGCCAGCAGCTTAGAGGGACACGTGAACACTGAAGCTTTCTTT.

The rearrangement joins TRBV7-8 to TRBJ1-1; possibly TRBD1 for D (5 bases). Germline lookup yields CDR1 SGHVS and CDR2 FQNEAQ. This CDR3 is 16 amino acids long. Trimming left V 0 bases short and J 6 bases short, with 17 bases between. This CDR3 is CASSLAAGQYNPEAFF. CDR3 nucleotides: TGTGCCAGCAGCTTAGCGGCAGGGCAATACAACCCTGAAGCTTTCTTT.

The V call is TRBV6-4, the J call TRBJ2-7, with TRBD1 matching over 9 bases. The germline V gene has CDR1 MRHNA and CDR2 SNTAGT. CDR3 size: 13 residues. Germline trimming cut 5 bases from V and 5 bases from J; bases unmatched to any gene: 4. The CDR3 sequence is CASSRDRDHEQYF. CDR3 nucleotides: TGTGCCAGCAGTAGGGACAGGGACCACGAGCAGTACTTC.

The chain recombines TRBV3-1 (or the pseudogene TRBV3-2) with TRBJ2-7; tentative D call: TRBD1 (6 bases). Germline V gene lookup returns CDR1 LGHDT and CDR2 YNNKEL (reference sequence). This CDR3 has 15 residues. Trimming took 0 bases from V and 0 from J, leaving 9 bases between them. As DNA, the CDR3 is TGTGCCAGCAGCCAAGACAGGGGAAGCTCCTACGAGCAGTACTTC. It specifies CASSQDRGSSYEQYF.

This clone has a handful of counts. J is TRBJ1-2 and V is TRBV5-1, with TRBD1 matching over 7 bases. Germline CDR1 is SGHRS and CDR2 is YFSETQ. Trimming cost V 4 bases and J 0 bases; bases outside gene matches: 12. The CDR3 spans 17 residues. The CDR3 DNA reads TGCGCCAGCAGCCGTTACCCGCCTGGGACAGCTAACTATGGCTACACCTTC. Translating gives CASSRYPPGTANYGYTF. Full variable domain (remainder filled in from reference TRBV5-1 and TRBJ1-2): KAGVTQTPRYLIKTRGQQVTLSCSPISGHRSVSWYQQTPGQGLQFLFEYFSETQRNKGNFPGRFSGRQFSNSRSEMNVSTLELGDSALYLCASSRYPPGTANYGYTFGSGTRLTVV.

This clone was counted only a few times. The V and J genes are TRBV25-1 and TRBJ1-5; TRBD1 might be the D (5 bases). The CDR3 consists of 14 residues. The V and J ends lost 3 bases and 6 bases respectively, with 12 bases between them. Per germline, CDR1 MGHDK and CDR2 SYGVNS. The CDR3 nucleotides are TGTGCCAGCAGTGACGGACGGGGGTTTCAGCCCCAGCATTTT. Translating gives CASSDGRGFQPQHF.

The chain recombines TRBV5-1 with TRBJ2-7; TRBD1 matches 7 bases. In germline, CDR1 is SGHRS, CDR2 YFSETQ. The CDR3 has 13 amino acids. V was clipped by 4 bases and J by 3 bases; unmatched bases: 4. The chain's CDR3 is CASSPSGGYEQYF. The CDR3, as DNA: TGCGCCAGCAGCCCCTCAGGGGGCTACGAGCAGTACTTC. The entire variable domain, with the rest obtained from reference TRBV5-1 and TRBJ2-7, is as follows: KAGVTQTPRYLIKTRGQQVTLSCSPISGHRSVSWYQQTPGQGLQFLFEYFSETQRNKGNFPGRFSGRQFSNSRSEMNVSTLELGDSALYLCASSPSGGYEQYFGPGTRLTVT.

CDR3 coding DNA: TGTGCCAGCAGTTATTCTAGCGGGAGTTACTACGAGCAGTACTTC. Translation gives CASSYSSGSYYEQYF. The V and J genes are TRBV27 and TRBJ2-7; 10 bases are shared with TRBD2. Germline lookup yields CDR1 MNHEY and CDR2 SMNVEV (reference sequence). With 4 bases clipped from V and 3 bases from J, the junction kept 6 bases outside the gene matches. This CDR3 contains 15 residues.

The J gene is TRBJ2-3, the V gene TRBV7-2; D is undetermined. The CDR3 is 13 residues long. Germline values: CDR1 SGHTA, CDR2 FQGNSA. Between the trimmed V and J ends, which lost 1 base and 6 bases, there was a span of 8 bases. The CDR3 nucleotides are TGTGCCAGCAGCTTAGGTTTCGGGGATACGCAGTATTTT. Its protein is CASSLGFGDTQYF.

The rearrangement links TRBV5-1 to TRBJ2-2; 11 bases match TRBD2. Germline-derived CDR1 and CDR2 are SGHRS and YFSETQ. Losses at the gene ends were 4 bases for V and 4 bases for J; bases not matched to a gene: 6. This CDR3 has 16 amino acids. The CDR3 DNA reads as TGCGCCAGCAGCCCTAGACTAGCGGGGTTCACCGGGGAGCTGTTTTTT. It translates to CASSPRLAGFTGELFF.

V and J are TRBV23-1 and TRBJ2-7; D ambiguous. TRBV23-1 has ORF status, its function being uncertain. V was trimmed by 10 bases and J by 0 bases, leaving 16 bases between them. CDR3 size: 14 residues. For the CDR3, the DNA is TGCGCCAATGCTCCAGTGGCAACCTCCTACGAGCAGTACTTC. Encoded protein: CANAPVATSYEQYF.

This chain uses TRBV18 with TRBJ1-1; 10 bases agree with TRBD1. The CDR3 runs to 16 residues. CDR1 is KGHSH and CDR2 is LQKENI in the germline V gene. Trimming cost V 3 bases and J 2 bases; bases outside gene matches: 6. In DNA form, the CDR3 reads TGTGCCAGCTCACCTGACAGGGGGCGCATTAACACTGAAGCTTTCTTT. It specifies CASSPDRGRINTEAFF.

The chain uses TRBV6-5 and TRBJ1-2; perhaps TRBD1 as D (5 bases). CDR1 is MNHEY and CDR2 is SVGAGI in the germline V gene. V shed 10 bases and J shed 1 base, with 16 bases lying between them. The CDR3 consists of 14 residues. DNA of the CDR3: TGTGCCACCTCCCGTCACAGGAGTAACTATGGCTACACCTTC. The encoded protein is CATSRHRSNYGYTF.

This chain connects TRBV4-2 to TRBJ1-1; D is unresolved. V was clipped by 6 bases and J by 8 bases, with 19 bases between them. The CDR3 contains 14 residues. Germline V lookup: CDR1 LGHNA, CDR2 YNFKEQ. CDR3: CASRSLDTFGEAFF. DNA for the CDR3: TGTGCCAGCAGGAGTCTTGACACCTTTGGGGAAGCTTTCTTT.

The chain links TRBV10-3 to TRBJ1-1, with 12 nucleotides matching TRBD1. V shed 3 bases and J 7 bases; nucleotides not matched to a gene: 6. Germline V gene sequence: CDR1 ENHRY, CDR2 SYGVKD. There are 15 residues in the CDR3. CDR3 in amino acids: CAISDPGQGADEAFF. The CDR3 nucleotides read TGTGCCATCAGTGACCCGGGACAGGGGGCGGATGAAGCTTTCTTT.

The chain recombines TRBV21-1 with TRBJ1-6; the D segment call TRBD1 is taken from the table without a DNA check. TRBV21-1 is a pseudogene locus. The CDR3 loop spans 14 amino acids. The CDR3 loop reads CASSRGQDNSPLHF. The CDR3 nucleotides read TGTGCCAGCAGTCGTGGGCAGGATAATTCACCCCTCCACTTT.

This chain connects TRBV7-2 to TRBJ2-7; a weak D match, TRBD1 (5 bases). The CDR3 runs 16 residues. The V gene lost 4 bases and the J gene lost 4 bases, with 20 bases spanning the gap. The germline CDR1 and CDR2 sequences are SGHTA and FQGNSA. CDR3 loop: CASSSRPPTDGYEQYF. The CDR3 DNA sequence: TGTGCCAGCAGCTCACGGCCCCCGACAGATGGATACGAGCAGTACTTC. The full variable domain, with the rest looked up from reference TRBV7-2 and TRBJ2-7, is GAGVSQSPSNKVTEKGKDVELRCDPISGHTALYWYRQSLGQGLEFLIYFQGNSAPDKSGLPSDRFSAERTGGSVSTLTIQRTQQEDSAVYLCASSSRPPTDGYEQYFGPGTRLTVT.

The chain combines TRBV19 with TRBJ2-1, with D hard to call. CDR3 length: 13 residues. V was cut by 7 bases and J by 3 bases, with 10 bases left in between. Germline V gene sequence: CDR1 LNHDA, CDR2 SQIVND (reference sequence). The DNA of the CDR3 is TGTGCCAGTACCGATTCGGGCTACAATGAGCAGTTCTTC. This gives the protein CASTDSGYNEQFF.

The J gene is TRBJ2-7, the V gene TRBV19; 8 nucleotides align to TRBD1. The CDR3 is made up of 15 amino acids. V was pared by 2 bases and J by 4 bases, with 7 bases of the junction left unmatched. Germline V gene lookup returns CDR1 LNHDA and CDR2 SQIVND (reference sequence). CDR3 nucleotides: TGTGCCAGTAGTATAAGTTCCAGGGGGCTTTACGAGCAGTACTTC. As protein: CASSISSRGLYEQYF.